Each of the 20 T cell receptor beta chains below was sequenced from the same sample in a study of shared clonotypes between healthy human individuals. Data came from immunoSEQ multiplex PCR; TCRdb stores just in-frame clones and leaves some out. This sample has roughly 2.5 million clones, with roughly 92% found just once. The source material was naive CD4+ T cells sorted from blood. Regarding subset: CD45RA+ positively selected. These receptor sequences come from a man younger than 35 in good health.

Comment on this clone: Relative to the germline gene, one junction end is altered; a read error may explain this. The rearrangement joins TRBV30 to TRBJ2-7; 7 bases line up with TRBD2. Germline V gives CDR1 GTSNPN, CDR2 SVGIG (reference sequence). This CDR3 region has 12 residues. CDR3 protein: CAGRGRVYEQYF. The CDR3 DNA is TGTGCCGGGAGGGGCAGGGTTTACGAGCAGTACTTC.

The chain has TRBV11-2 and TRBJ1-2, with TRBD1 matching over 8 bases. Per germline, CDR1 SGHAT and CDR2 FQNNGV. This CDR3 has 14 amino acids. V trimming: 4 bases; J trimming: 2 bases; junction bases outside the gene matches: 3. CDR3 sequence: CASSSRTGNYGYTF. CDR3 in DNA: TGTGCCAGCAGCTCGAGGACAGGGAACTATGGCTACACCTTC.

V usage is TRBV5-5 and J usage is TRBJ2-4; 8 positions match TRBD1. Germline V lookup: CDR1 SGHKS, CDR2 YYEKEE (reference sequence). The CDR3 sequence is 14 residues long. V lost 4 bases and J lost 6; bases outside the gene matches: 6. The CDR3: CASSPRTGPNIQYF. CDR3 nucleotide sequence: TGTGCCAGCAGCCCCAGGACAGGGCCAAACATTCAGTACTTC. The full variable domain, its missing parts supplied by reference TRBV5-5 and TRBJ2-4, is DAGVTQSPTHLIKTRGQQVTLRCSPISGHKSVSWYQQVLGQGPQFIFQYYEKEERGRGNFPDRFSARQFPNYSSELNVNALLLGDSALYLCASSPRTGPNIQYFGAGTRLSVL.

The V and J genes are TRBV28 and TRBJ2-5, with TRBD1 matching 9 bases. The J call may be mistaken, given a closer DNA end match to TRBJ2-7. The CDR3 runs to 15 residues. CDR1 MDHEN and CDR2 SYDVKM come from the germline V gene. CDR3 DNA: TGTGCCAGCAGGGGACAGGGAGTCGGGACCTACGAGCAGTACTTC. This translates into CASRGQGVGTYEQYF.

The chain couples TRBV28 to TRBJ2-4; D uncertain. Germline lookup yields CDR1 MDHEN and CDR2 SYDVKM. Trimming removed 7 bases from V and 4 bases from J, with 8 bases in between. CDR3 size: 12 residues. The CDR3 here is CASKGRKNIQYF. CDR3 in DNA: TGTGCCAGCAAGGGCAGGAAAAACATTCAGTACTTC.

The J gene is TRBJ2-2, the V gene TRBV9, with 7 bases matching TRBD2. The CDR3 has 17 amino acids. Germline V gene data show CDR1 as SGDLS and CDR2 as YYNGEE. V was clipped by 0 bases and J by 2 bases; unmatched bases: 7. CDR3 nucleotide sequence: TGTGCCAGCAGCGTAGGAGAGGCTAGCGGAAACACCGGGGAGCTGTTTTTT. Translation gives CASSVGEASGNTGELFF. The full variable domain, its missing parts supplied by reference TRBV9 and TRBJ2-2, is DSGVTQTPKHLITATGQRVTLRCSPRSGDLSVYWYQQSLDQGLQFLIQYYNGEERAKGNILERFSAQQFPDLHSELNLSSLELGDSALYFCASSVGEASGNTGELFFGEGSRLTVL.

This clone was observed once. The genes are TRBV6-6 and TRBJ2-4; D remains ambiguous. CDR1 and CDR2 (germline): MNHNY, SVGAGI (reference sequence). CDR3 length equals 14 residues. V gave up 5 bases and J gave up 4 bases, with 12 bases separating them. CDR3 nucleotide sequence: TGTGCCAGCAGTCTCGACCCGGTTAAAAACATTCAGTACTTC. This encodes CASSLDPVKNIQYF.

The CDR3 DNA sequence: TGCGCCAGCAGCTTCGGGACTAGTGGGAGAAGCGGCGGGGAGCTGTTTTTT. It translates to CASSFGTSGRSGGELFF. The genes are TRBV5-1 and TRBJ2-2; TRBD2 matches 8 bases. CDR1 is SGHRS, CDR2 YFSETQ, per germline. The CDR3 runs to 17 residues. With 2 bases clipped from V and 7 bases from J, the junction kept 13 bases outside the gene matches.

This rearrangement joins TRBV4-3 to TRBJ2-7; unclear D gene. The V end lost 3 bases, the J end lost 0 bases, and 6 bases lay between the germline ends. This CDR3 comprises 13 residues. Looked up from germline, CDR1 is LGHNA and CDR2 is YSLEER. CDR3 DNA: TGCGCCAGCAGCCACGATCCCTCCTACGAGCAGTACTTC. It is translated as CASSHDPSYEQYF.

The gene calls are TRBV18 and TRBJ2-5; 10 bases match TRBD2. Germline-derived CDR1 and CDR2 are KGHSH and LQKENI. The CDR3 spans 15 residues. V shed 7 bases, J shed 5 bases, and the junction held 10 bases outside the gene matches. The CDR3 region is CASCVLAGASETQYF. CDR3 nucleotides: TGTGCCAGCTGCGTCCTAGCGGGAGCGAGTGAGACCCAGTACTTC.

V gene TRBV10-3 combines with J gene TRBJ1-6; 9 bases fit TRBD1. Germline CDR1 and CDR2: ENHRY and SYGVKD. The CDR3 has 16 residues. V was clipped by 2 bases and J by 7 bases; unmatched bases: 6. In nucleotides, the CDR3 is TGTGCCATCAGTGAGGCGGGGGGGACAGGGAATTCACCCCTCCACTTT. Translating gives CAISEAGGTGNSPLHF.

The chain uses TRBV19 and TRBJ2-2; the match to TRBD2 covers 11 bases. The CDR3 consists of 16 residues. CDR1 is LNHDA and CDR2 is SQIVND in the germline V gene (reference sequence). Trimming took 6 bases from V and 1 from J; bases not matched to a gene: 4. The CDR3, as DNA: TGTGCCAGTAGCCGCGGGACTAGCGGGAACACCGGGGAGCTGTTTTTT. Protein product: CASSRGTSGNTGELFF.

This clone was detected only once. The CDR3, as DNA: TGTGCCAGCAGCTTGGAAGGGTCGCTGGGATCACCCCTCCACTTT. The encoded protein is CASSLEGSLGSPLHF. This chain links TRBV5-6 with TRBJ1-6; no clear D gene. V lost 0 bases and J 10 bases, leaving 14 bases between the germline ends. CDR3 length: 15 amino acids. Germline assignment: CDR1 SGHDT and CDR2 YYEEEE.

For the CDR3, the DNA is TGCGCCAGCAGCAGTATAGCGGGAGGGGCCTACGAGCAGTACTTC. Its protein product is CASSSIAGGAYEQYF. J is TRBJ2-7 and V is TRBV5-1; 11 bases map to TRBD2. Germline V gene data show CDR1 as SGHRS and CDR2 as YFSETQ. J was trimmed by 2 bases and V by 4 bases; bases with no gene match: 5. CDR3 length: 15 residues.

The V and J genes are TRBV15 and TRBJ2-5; TRBD2 aligns across 9 bases. This CDR3 contains 17 residues. Per germline, CDR1 LNHNV and CDR2 YYDKDF (reference sequence). V lost 0 bases to trimming and J lost 4 bases; unmatched junction nucleotides: 9. CDR3 sequence: CATSRDLGAGGRETQYF. CDR3 DNA: TGTGCCACCAGCAGAGATTTAGGGGCGGGAGGGCGAGAGACCCAGTACTTC.

This clone was recorded once. As DNA, the CDR3 is TGCAGCGTTGATTTCGCGCCCACAGATACGCAGTATTTT. It yields the protein CSVDFAPTDTQYF. The chain couples TRBV29-1 to TRBJ2-3, with no clear D. The length of the CDR3 is 13 residues. V lost 3 bases to trimming and J lost 2 bases, with 9 bases between them. The germline gives CDR1 SQVTM, CDR2 ANQGSEA.

The CDR3 is CASSYFSGQGAFNEQYF. CDR3 sequence (DNA): TGTGCCAGCAGCTACTTCTCAGGACAGGGGGCATTCAACGAGCAGTACTTC. V is TRBV7-9 and J is TRBJ2-7; 11 bases match TRBD1. J was trimmed by 5 bases and V by 4 bases; bases with no gene match: 13. The CDR3 consists of 17 residues. The germline V gene has CDR1 SEHNR and CDR2 FQNEAQ (reference sequence).

On this clone: The junction does not match germline at one end; this may be a read error. The rearrangement links TRBV28 to TRBJ1-5; D is undetermined. The CDR3 sequence is 12 residues long. Germline CDR1 and CDR2: MDHEN and SYDVKM. The CDR3 DNA follows: TGTGCCAGCACCCCAAGCAGTCAGCCCCAGCATTTT. It is translated as CASTPSSQPQHF. Looking up the rest from reference TRBV28 and TRBJ1-5 gives the full variable domain: DVKVTQSSRYLVKRTGEKVFLECVQDMDHENMFWYRQDPGLGLRLIYFSYDVKMKEKGDIPEGYSVSREKKERFSLILESASTNQTSMYLCASTPSSQPQHFGDGTRLSIL.

V is TRBV11-2 and J is TRBJ1-4; D remains unclear. Trimming removed 5 bases at V and 6 bases at J, with 13 bases between. The CDR3 sequence is 14 residues long. Germline CDR1 is SGHAT and CDR2 is FQNNGV. CDR3 residues: CASSPTLYYEKLFF. In nucleotides, the CDR3 is TGTGCCAGCAGCCCGACCCTCTATTATGAAAAACTGTTTTTT.

The chain joins TRBV5-5 to TRBJ1-6; tentatively, D is TRBD1 (5 bases). The CDR3 covers 15 residues. Trimming cost V 4 bases and J 9 bases, with 17 bases left between them. Looked up from germline, CDR1 is SGHKS and CDR2 is YYEKEE (reference sequence). CDR3 nucleotides: TGTGCCAGCAGCCCAAACGGGGGAGAGGTTTCACCCCTCCACTTT. Encoded protein: CASSPNGGEVSPLHF.